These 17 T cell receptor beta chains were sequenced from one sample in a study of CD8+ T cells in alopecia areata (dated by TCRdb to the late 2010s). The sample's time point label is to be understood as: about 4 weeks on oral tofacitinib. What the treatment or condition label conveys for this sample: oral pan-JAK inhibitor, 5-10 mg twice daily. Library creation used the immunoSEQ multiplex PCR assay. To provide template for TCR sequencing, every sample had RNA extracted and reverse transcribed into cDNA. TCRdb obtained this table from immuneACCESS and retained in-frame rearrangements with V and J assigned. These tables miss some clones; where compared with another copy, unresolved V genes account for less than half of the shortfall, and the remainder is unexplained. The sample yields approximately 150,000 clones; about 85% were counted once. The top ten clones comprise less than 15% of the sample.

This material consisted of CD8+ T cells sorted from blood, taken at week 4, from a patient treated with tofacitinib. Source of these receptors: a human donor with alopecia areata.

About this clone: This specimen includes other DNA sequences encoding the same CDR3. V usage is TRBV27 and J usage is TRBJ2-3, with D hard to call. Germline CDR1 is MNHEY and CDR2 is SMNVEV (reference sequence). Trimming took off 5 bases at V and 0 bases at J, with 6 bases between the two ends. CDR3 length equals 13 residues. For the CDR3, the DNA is TGTGCCAGCAGTCTCTCTAGCACAGATACGCAGTATTTT. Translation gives CASSLSSTDTQYF.

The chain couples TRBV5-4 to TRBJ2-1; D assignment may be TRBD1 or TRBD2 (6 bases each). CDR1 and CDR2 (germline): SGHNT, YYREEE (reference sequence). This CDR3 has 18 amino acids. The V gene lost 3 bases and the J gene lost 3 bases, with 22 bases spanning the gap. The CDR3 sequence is CASSSAGGPAGLYNEQFF. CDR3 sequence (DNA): TGTGCCAGCAGCTCCGCTGGGGGGCCAGCGGGCCTCTACAATGAGCAGTTCTTC.

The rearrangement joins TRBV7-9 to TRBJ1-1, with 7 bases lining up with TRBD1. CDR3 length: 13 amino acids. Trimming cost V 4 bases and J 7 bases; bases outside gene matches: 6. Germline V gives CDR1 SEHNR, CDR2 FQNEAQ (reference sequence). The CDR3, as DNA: TGTGCCAGCAGCTCTGACAGGGAGGATGAAGCTTTCTTT. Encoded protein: CASSSDREDEAFF.

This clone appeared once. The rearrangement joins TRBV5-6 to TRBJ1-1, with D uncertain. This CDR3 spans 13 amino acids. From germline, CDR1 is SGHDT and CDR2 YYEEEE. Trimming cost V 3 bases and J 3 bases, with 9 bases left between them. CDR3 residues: CASSSTRHTEAFF. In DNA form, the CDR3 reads TGTGCCAGCAGCTCTACTAGGCACACTGAAGCTTTCTTT.

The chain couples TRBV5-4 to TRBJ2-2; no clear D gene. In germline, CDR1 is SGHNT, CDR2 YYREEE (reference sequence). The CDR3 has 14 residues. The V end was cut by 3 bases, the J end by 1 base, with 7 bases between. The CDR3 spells CASSSRENTGELFF. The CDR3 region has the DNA TGTGCCAGCAGCTCTCGAGAGAACACCGGGGAGCTGTTTTTT. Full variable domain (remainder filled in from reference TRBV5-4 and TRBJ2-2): ETGVTQSPTHLIKTRGQQVTLRCSSQSGHNTVSWYQQALGQGPQFIFQYYREEENGRGNFPPRFSGLQFPNYSSELNVNALELDDSALYLCASSSRENTGELFFGEGSRLTVL.

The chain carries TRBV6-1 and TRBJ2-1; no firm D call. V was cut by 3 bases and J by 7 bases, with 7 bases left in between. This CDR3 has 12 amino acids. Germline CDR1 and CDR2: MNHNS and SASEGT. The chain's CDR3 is CASSETSNEQFF. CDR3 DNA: TGTGCCAGCAGTGAGACCTCTAATGAGCAGTTCTTC.

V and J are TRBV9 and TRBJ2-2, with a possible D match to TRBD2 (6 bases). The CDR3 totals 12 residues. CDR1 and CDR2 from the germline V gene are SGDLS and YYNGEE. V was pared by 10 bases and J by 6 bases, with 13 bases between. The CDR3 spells CASSGVAGELFF. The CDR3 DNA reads TGTGCCTCCTCGGGGGTAGCCGGGGAGCTGTTTTTT.

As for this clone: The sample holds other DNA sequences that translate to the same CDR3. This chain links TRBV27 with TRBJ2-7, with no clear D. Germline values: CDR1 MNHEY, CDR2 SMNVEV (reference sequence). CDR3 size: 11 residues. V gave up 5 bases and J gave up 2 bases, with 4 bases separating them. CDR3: CASSTAYEQYF. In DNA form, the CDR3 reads TGTGCCAGCAGTACCGCCTACGAGCAGTACTTC.

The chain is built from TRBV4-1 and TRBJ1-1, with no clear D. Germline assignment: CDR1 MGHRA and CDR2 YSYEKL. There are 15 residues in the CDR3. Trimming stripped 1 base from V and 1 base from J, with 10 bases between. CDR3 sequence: CASSQVAGGNTEAFF. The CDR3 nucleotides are TGCGCCAGCAGCCAAGTAGCGGGAGGGAACACTGAAGCTTTCTTT.

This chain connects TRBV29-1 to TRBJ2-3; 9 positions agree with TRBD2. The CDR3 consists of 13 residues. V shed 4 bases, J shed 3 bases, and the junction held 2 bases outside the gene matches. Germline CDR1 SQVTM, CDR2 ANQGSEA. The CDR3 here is CSVGLAGTDTQYF. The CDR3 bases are TGCAGCGTTGGCCTAGCGGGAACAGATACGCAGTATTTT.

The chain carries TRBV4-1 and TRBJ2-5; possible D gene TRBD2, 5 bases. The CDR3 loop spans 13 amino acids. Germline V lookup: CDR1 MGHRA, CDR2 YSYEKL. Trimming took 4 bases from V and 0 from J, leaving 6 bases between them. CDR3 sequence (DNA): TGCGCCAGCAGCCTAGCGAACCAAGAGACCCAGTACTTC. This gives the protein CASSLANQETQYF.

The CDR3, as DNA: TGTGCCAGCAGTGATTGGGACAGCGTGAGAGAGCAGTACTTC. Protein product: CASSDWDSVREQYF. V and J are TRBV6-1 and TRBJ2-7; TRBD1 aligns across 7 bases. V shed 3 bases and J 7 bases; nucleotides not matched to a gene: 9. In germline, CDR1 is MNHNS, CDR2 SASEGT. This CDR3 contains 14 residues.

CDR3 residues: CSVEDGRRTELFF. The CDR3 region has the DNA TGCAGCGTTGAAGATGGGAGGAGAACCGAGCTGTTTTTT. V usage is TRBV29-1 and J usage is TRBJ2-2, with TRBD2 as a possible D gene (6 bases). CDR1 and CDR2 (germline): SQVTM, ANQGSEA. Trimming shortened V by 0 bases and J by 11 bases, and 13 bases separated the two germline ends. The CDR3 has 13 residues.

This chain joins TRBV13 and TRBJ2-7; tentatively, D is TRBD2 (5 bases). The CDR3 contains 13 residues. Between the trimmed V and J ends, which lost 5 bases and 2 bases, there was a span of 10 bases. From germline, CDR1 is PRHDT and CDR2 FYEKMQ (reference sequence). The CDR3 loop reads CASSDYEAYEQYF. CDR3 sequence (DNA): TGTGCCAGCAGCGACTACGAGGCCTACGAGCAGTACTTC.

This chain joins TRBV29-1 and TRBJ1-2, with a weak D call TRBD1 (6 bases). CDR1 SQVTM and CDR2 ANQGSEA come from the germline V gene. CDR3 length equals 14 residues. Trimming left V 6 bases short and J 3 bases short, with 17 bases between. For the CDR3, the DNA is TGCAGCGTCTCCCGCGTGGGGGCTGACTATGGCTACACCTTC. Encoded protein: CSVSRVGADYGYTF.

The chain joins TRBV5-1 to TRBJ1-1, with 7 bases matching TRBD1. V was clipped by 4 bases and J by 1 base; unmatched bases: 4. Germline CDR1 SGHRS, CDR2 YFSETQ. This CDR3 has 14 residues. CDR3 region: CASSQGVANTEAFF. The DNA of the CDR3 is TGCGCCAGCAGCCAGGGGGTGGCGAACACTGAAGCTTTCTTT.

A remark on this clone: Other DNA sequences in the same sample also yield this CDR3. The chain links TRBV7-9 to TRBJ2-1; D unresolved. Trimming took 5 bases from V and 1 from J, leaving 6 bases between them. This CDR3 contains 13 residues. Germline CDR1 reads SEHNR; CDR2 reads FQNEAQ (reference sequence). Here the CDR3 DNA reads TGTGCCAGCAGCCCTCCATCCTACAATGAGCAGTTCTTC. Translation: CASSPPSYNEQFF.